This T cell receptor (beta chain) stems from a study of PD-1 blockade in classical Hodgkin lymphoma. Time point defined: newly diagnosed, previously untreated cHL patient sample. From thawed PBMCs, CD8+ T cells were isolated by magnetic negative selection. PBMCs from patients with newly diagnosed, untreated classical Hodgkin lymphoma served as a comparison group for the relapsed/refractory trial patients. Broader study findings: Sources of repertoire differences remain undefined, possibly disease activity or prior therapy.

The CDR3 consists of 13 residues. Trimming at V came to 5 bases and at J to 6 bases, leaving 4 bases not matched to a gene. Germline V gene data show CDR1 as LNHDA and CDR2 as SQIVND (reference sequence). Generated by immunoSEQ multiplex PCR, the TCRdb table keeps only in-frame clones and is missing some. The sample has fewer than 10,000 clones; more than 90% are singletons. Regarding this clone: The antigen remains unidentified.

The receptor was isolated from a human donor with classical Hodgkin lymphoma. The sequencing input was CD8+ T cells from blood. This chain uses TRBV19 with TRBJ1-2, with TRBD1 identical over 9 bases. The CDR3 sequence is CASSPGQGHGYTF. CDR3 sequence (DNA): TGTGCCAGTAGTCCCGGACAGGGGCATGGCTACACCTTC.